This TCR beta chain comes out of a study of blood T cell repertoires in COVID-19. The assay was immunoSEQ multiplex PCR, and TCRdb's table has in-frame clones only and misses some. The table has 110,000 or so clones, approximately 87% seen once. CDR1 is SGHAT, CDR2 FQNNGV, per germline. The CDR3 runs to 15 residues. V was clipped by 0 bases and J by 5 bases; unmatched bases: 6. The specimen sequenced was peripheral blood. This sequence originates from a man aged 65 to 79 who had recovered from COVID-19. V and J are TRBV11-2 and TRBJ2-7; TRBD1 agrees at 8 bases. CDR3 in DNA: TGTGCCAGCAGCTTAGATAGACAGGGGAGGAACGAGCAGTACTTC. As protein: CASSLDRQGRNEQYF.